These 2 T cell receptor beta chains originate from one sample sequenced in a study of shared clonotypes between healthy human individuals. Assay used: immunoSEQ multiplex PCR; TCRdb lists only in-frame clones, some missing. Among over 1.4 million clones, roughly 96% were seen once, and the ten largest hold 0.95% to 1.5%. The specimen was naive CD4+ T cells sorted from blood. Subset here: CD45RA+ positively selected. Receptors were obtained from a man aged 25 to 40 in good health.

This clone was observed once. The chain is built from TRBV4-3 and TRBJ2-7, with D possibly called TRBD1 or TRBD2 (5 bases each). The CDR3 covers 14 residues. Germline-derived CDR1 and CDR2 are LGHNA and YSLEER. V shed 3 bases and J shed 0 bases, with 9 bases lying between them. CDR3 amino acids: CASSHWDHSYEQYF. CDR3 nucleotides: TGCGCCAGCAGCCACTGGGACCACTCCTACGAGCAGTACTTC.

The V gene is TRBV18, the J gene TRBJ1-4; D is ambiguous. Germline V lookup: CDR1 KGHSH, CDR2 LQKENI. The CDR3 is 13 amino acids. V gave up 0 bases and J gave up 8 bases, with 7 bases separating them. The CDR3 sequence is CASSPPQEEKLFF. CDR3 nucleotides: TGTGCCAGCTCACCACCTCAGGAGGAAAAACTGTTTTTT.